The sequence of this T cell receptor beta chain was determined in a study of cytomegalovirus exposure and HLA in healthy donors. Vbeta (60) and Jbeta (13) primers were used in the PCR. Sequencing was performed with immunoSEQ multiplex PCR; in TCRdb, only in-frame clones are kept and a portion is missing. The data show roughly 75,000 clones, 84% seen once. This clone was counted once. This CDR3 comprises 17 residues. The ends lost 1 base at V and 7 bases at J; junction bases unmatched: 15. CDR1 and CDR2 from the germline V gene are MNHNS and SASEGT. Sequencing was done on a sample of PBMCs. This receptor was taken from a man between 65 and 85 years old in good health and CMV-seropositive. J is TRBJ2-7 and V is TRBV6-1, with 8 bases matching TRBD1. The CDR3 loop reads CASSEVLPGTGPEEQYF. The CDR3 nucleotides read TGTGCCAGCAGTGAAGTCCTCCCTGGGACAGGCCCGGAGGAGCAGTACTTC.